This T cell receptor beta chain appears in the sequencing data of a study of T cells in Graves' hyperthyroidism and ophthalmopathy. Study details: Peripheral blood specimens were obtained at initial diagnosis, prior to any treatment. Study observations and caveats: The model forecast ophthalmopathy, anticipating it by a median about 6.5 months before onset. Stable hyperthyroidism was separated from ophthalmopathy by a model based on 13 V-J features.

Authors of the study amplified TCR beta CDR3 regions from RNA transcripts. The primer set for the first-round RT-PCR of the TCR CDR3 was HTBI. From the multiplex PCR reads, TCRdb called clonotypes with MiXCR, one entry per CDR3 protein. The sample shows around 600,000 distinct CDR3 sequences, 14% of them seen only once. With duration under 3 months, ophthalmopathy was active: Clinical Activity Score at least 3, NOSPECS at least 4. Trimming pared 0 bases from V and 3 bases from J, leaving 6 bases between. The CDR3 has 14 amino acids. Looked up from germline, CDR1 is MNHEY and CDR2 is SVGEGT. As for this clonotype: Its antigen is still unknown.

The sequence was obtained from a woman aged 18 to 35 with Graves' ophthalmopathy. The chain links TRBV6-2 or TRBV6-3 to TRBJ1-5; D is undetermined. The sequenced material came from blood. Here the CDR3 DNA reads TGTGCCAGCAGTTACTCGAATAACAATCAGCCCCAGCATTTT. This encodes CASSYSNNNQPQHF.